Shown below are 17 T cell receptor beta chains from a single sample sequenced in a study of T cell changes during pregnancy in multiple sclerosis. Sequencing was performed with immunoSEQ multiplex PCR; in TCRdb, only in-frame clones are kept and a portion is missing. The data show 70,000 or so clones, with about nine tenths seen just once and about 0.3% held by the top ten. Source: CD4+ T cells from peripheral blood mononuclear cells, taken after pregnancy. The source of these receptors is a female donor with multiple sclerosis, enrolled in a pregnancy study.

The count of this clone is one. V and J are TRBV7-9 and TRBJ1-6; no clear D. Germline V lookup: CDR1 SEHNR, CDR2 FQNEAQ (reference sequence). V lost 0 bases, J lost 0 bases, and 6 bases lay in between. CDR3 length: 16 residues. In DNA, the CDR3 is TGTGCCAGCAGCTTAGCGGCAAGCTCCTATAATTCACCCCTCCACTTT. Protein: CASSLAASSYNSPLHF.

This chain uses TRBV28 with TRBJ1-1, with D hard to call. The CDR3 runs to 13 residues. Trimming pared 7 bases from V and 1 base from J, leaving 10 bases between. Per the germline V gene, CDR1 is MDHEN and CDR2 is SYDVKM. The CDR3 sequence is CASTPVKNTEAFF. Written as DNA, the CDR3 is TGTGCCAGCACGCCAGTTAAGAACACTGAAGCTTTCTTT.

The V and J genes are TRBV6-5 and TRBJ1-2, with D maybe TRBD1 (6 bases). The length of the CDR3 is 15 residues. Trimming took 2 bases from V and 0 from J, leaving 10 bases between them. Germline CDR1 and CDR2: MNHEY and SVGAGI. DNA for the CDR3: TGTGCCAGCAGTTACGGGGGGGCTACTAACTATGGCTACACCTTC. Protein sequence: CASSYGGATNYGYTF.

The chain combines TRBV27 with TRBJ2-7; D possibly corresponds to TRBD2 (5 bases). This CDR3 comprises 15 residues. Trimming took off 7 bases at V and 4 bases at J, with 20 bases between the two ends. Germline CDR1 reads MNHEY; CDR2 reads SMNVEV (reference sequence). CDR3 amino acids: CASTPLGSRGYEQYF. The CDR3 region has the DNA TGTGCCAGCACCCCTCTCGGGTCCCGAGGGTACGAGCAGTACTTC.

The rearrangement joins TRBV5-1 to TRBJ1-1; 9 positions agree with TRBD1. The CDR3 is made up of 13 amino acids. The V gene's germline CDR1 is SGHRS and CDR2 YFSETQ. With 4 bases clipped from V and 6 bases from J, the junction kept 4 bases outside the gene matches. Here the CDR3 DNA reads TGCGCCAGCAGCACCCGGACAGGGGCTGAAGCTTTCTTT. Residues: CASSTRTGAEAFF.

CDR3 coding DNA: TGTGCCAGCAGTTTAGCCCAAAGCCCCCAGGCTCGAGCTCCGCAGTATTTT. Translated: CASSLAQSPQARAPQYF. The rearrangement links TRBV28 to TRBJ2-3; D not certain. Germline values: CDR1 MDHEN, CDR2 SYDVKM. The CDR3 length is 17 residues. V shed 2 bases and J shed 10 bases, with 25 bases lying between them.

The CDR3 DNA reads as TGTGCCAGCAGTTTAGCAGGACAGGGGGCAGACACTGAAGCTTTCTTT. This translates into CASSLAGQGADTEAFF. The chain recombines TRBV28 with TRBJ1-1; 11 bases align to TRBD1. V shed 2 bases, J shed 3 bases, and the junction held 5 bases outside the gene matches. The CDR3 loop spans 16 amino acids. Germline assignment: CDR1 MDHEN and CDR2 SYDVKM.

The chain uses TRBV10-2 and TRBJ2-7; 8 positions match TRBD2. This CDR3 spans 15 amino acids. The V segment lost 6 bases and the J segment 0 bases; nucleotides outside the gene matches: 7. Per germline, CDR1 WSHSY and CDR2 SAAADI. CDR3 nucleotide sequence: TGCGCCAGCAGCGAAGCGGGGGTTTACTCCTACGAGCAGTACTTC. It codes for CASSEAGVYSYEQYF.

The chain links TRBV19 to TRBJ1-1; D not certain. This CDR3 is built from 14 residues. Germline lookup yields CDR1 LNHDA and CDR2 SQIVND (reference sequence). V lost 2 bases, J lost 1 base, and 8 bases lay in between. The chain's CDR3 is CASSIPWRNTEAFF. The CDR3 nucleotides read TGTGCCAGTAGTATACCCTGGAGGAACACTGAAGCTTTCTTT.

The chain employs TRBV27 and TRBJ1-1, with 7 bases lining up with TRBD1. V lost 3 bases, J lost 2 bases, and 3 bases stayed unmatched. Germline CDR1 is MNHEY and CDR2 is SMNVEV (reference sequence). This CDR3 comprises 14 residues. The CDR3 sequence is CASSFGTANTEAFF. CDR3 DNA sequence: TGTGCCAGCAGTTTCGGGACAGCTAACACTGAAGCTTTCTTT.

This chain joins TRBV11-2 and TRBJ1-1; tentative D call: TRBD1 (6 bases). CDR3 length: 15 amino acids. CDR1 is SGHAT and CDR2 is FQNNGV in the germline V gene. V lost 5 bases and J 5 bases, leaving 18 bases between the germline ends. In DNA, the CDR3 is TGTGCCAGCAGCAAAACAGGGATCCGTTTGACTGAAGCTTTCTTT. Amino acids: CASSKTGIRLTEAFF.

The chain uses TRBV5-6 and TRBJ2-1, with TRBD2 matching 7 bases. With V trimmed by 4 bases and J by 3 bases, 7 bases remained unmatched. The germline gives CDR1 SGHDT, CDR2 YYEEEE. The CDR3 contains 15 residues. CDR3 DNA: TGTGCCAGCAGCCGGGGGGAGCGCGACTACAATGAGCAGTTCTTC. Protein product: CASSRGERDYNEQFF.

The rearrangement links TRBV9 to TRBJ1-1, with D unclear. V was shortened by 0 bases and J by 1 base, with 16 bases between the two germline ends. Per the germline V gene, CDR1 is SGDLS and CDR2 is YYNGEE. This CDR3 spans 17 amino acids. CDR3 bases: TGTGCCAGCAGCGTAGTCCCCCTCGAGGGTACGAACACTGAAGCTTTCTTT. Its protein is CASSVVPLEGTNTEAFF.

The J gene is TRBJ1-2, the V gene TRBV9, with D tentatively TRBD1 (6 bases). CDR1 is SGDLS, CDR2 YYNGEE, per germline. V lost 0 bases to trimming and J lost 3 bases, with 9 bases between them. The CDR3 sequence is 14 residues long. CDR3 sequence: CASSVDNRDYGYTF. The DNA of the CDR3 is TGTGCCAGCAGCGTAGACAACAGGGACTATGGCTACACCTTC.

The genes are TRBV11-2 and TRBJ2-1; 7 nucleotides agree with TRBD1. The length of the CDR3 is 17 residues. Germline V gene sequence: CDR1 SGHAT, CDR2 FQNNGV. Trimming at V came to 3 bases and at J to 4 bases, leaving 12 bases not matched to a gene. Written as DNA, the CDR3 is TGTGCCAGCAGCTTCCGGGACAGTTCGATTAGTTACAATGAGCAGTTCTTC. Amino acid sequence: CASSFRDSSISYNEQFF.

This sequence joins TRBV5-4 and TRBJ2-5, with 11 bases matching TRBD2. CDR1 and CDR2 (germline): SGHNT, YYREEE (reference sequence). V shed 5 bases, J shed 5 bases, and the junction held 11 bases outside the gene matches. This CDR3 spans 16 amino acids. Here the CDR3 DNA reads TGTGCCAGCAGAGGGAAACTAGCGGGAGCTGGGGAGACCCAGTACTTC. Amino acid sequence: CASRGKLAGAGETQYF. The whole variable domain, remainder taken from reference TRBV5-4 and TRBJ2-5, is ETGVTQSPTHLIKTRGQQVTLRCSSQSGHNTVSWYQQALGQGPQFIFQYYREEENGRGNFPPRFSGLQFPNYSSELNVNALELDDSALYLCASRGKLAGAGETQYFGPGTRLLVL.

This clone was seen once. In DNA, the CDR3 is TGTGCCAGCAGCTGGGACAGGGTAGAGACCCAGTACTTC. The encoded protein is CASSWDRVETQYF. The chain joins TRBV11-2 to TRBJ2-5; 9 bases are a match to TRBD1. V trimming: 4 bases; J trimming: 4 bases; junction bases outside the gene matches: 1. Germline lookup yields CDR1 SGHAT and CDR2 FQNNGV. This CDR3 region has 13 residues. The full variable domain, with the rest looked up from reference TRBV11-2 and TRBJ2-5, is EAGVAQSPRYKIIEKRQSVAFWCNPISGHATLYWYQQILGQGPKLLIQFQNNGVVDDSQLPKDRFSAERLKGVDSTLKIQPAKLEDSAVYLCASSWDRVETQYFGPGTRLLVL.